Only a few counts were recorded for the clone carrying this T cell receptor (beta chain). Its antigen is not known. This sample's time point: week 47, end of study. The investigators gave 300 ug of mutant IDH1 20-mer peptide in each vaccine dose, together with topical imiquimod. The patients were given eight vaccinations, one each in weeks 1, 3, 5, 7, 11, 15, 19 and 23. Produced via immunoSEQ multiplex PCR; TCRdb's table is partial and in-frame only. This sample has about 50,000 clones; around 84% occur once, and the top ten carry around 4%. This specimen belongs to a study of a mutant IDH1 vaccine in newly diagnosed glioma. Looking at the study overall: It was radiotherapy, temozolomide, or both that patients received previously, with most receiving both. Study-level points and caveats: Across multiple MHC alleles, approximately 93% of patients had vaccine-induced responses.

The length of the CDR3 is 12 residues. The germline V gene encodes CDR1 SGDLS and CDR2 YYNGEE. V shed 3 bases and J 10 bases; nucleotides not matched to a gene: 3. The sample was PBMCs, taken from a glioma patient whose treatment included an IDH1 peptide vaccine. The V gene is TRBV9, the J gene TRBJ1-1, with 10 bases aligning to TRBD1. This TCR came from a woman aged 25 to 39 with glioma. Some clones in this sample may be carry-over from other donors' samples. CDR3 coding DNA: TGTGCCAGCAGCGGGGACAGGGGTGGAGCTTTCTTT. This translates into CASSGDRGGAFF.